This TCR beta chain originates from a study of OX40 agonist ivuxolimab in advanced cancers. Background on the study: An agonistic human IgG2 monoclonal antibody against OX40 (CD134) was given.

On this clone: Its antigen is undetermined.

The ends were cut back, 1 base at V and 7 bases at J, with 13 bases in the middle. CDR3 length: 14 residues. Looked up from germline, CDR1 is SGHDN and CDR2 is FVKESK. The data were produced by immunoSEQ multiplex PCR, yet TCRdb's version contains in-frame clones alone and is incomplete. The data show tens of thousands of clones, approximately 80% seen once. Regarding the study as a whole: Among the lowest levels of clonal expansion were found in partial responders at 0.1-3.0 mg/kg.

The receptor's source is an adult with an advanced solid tumor such as melanoma, head and neck, liver or kidney cancer. The sample was CD4+ or CD8+ T cells sorted from blood, taken in a trial of the OX40 agonist ivuxolimab. This chain uses TRBV14 with TRBJ1-2; possible D gene TRBD1, 5 bases. CDR3 loop: CASSQVGRELGYTF. The CDR3 DNA is TGTGCCAGCAGCCAAGTAGGCAGGGAGCTTGGCTACACCTTC.